What follows describes a single T cell receptor (beta chain). The CDR3 contains 14 residues. Trimming removed 7 bases at V and 2 bases at J, with 14 bases between. Germline CDR1 is MDHEN and CDR2 is SYDVKM. This sample was taken from a study of blood T cell repertoires in COVID-19. Study background: Samples came from the United States, Italy and Spain, spanning acute and convalescent COVID-19. The analysed material was cDNA or gDNA that came from T cells, B-cell-depleted T cells, or PBMCs.

Per the study methods: For nucleated cells, counts were estimated from reference gene primer amplification. This table comes from immunoSEQ multiplex PCR, and its TCRdb copy is limited to in-frame clones, with some not included. V and J calls and clone size are copied from that table; D and trimming were computed from the DNA. The sample has under 200,000 clones; over 65% are singletons. The receptor comes from a woman older than 75 with acute or convalescent COVID-19. Sample: peripheral blood. The chain uses TRBV28 and TRBJ1-1; D is possibly TRBD1 (5 bases). CDR3 bases: TGTGCCAGCACCGCGGGGCGCAGAAACACTGAAGCTTTCTTT. Its protein is CASTAGRRNTEAFF.